The entry below gives a single TCR beta chain sequence along with its context. It lacks a known antigen. The cohort was made up of approximately 700 healthy bone marrow donors. All cohort members were sampled while nominally healthy, although unrecorded immune exposures were likely present. The donor tested CMV seronegative and was one of the 352 seronegative cohort members. Each donor provided a peripheral blood sample, and peripheral blood mononuclear cells were used for TCR beta sequencing. The Qiagen DNeasy Blood Extraction Kit was used to extract genomic DNA from the blood cell samples. The CDR3 runs 14 amino acids, cysteine and phenylalanine included. The sequence is cut down to CDR3 DNA, 42 bases in frame from base 1. Via the germline V gene, CDR1 is MNHEY and CDR2 SVGAGI. Trimming takes 6 bases off V and 2 bases off J; junction bases not matched to a gene: 5. The data derive from a study of cytomegalovirus exposure and HLA in healthy donors (dated by TCRdb to 2016 to 2017). Regarding the research as a whole: In an earlier analysis of under 750 of the donors, 276 Gb of sequence data and about 110 million unique TCR beta sequences from roughly 180 million T cells were reported. An earlier analysis of 587 of the donors used high-throughput TCR beta sequencing to judge whether each TCR beta V gene segment behaved as functional or pseudogenic. An early release that covered approximately 600 HLA-typed donors contained 250 to 350 gigabases of sequencing data and tens of millions of unique TCR sequences. Among the approximately 430 genotyped donors, around 81% belonged to the genetic ancestry cluster associated with self-reported Caucasian donors. Besides the first cohort of approximately 710 subjects, a separate validation cohort made up of 120 or so different subjects was used. In a later genetic analysis, genome-wide SNP genotypes for about three fifths of the 666 donors were used, and that subset was treated as a discovery cohort. The T cell repertoires of 670 or so subjects were profiled by immunosequencing and related to cytomegalovirus serostatus. Donor age, sex, ethnicity and CMV serostatus were compiled together with the repertoire data. All discovery cohort repertoires had been generated using a single sequencing platform. The later analysis used no new phenotypic data to find candidate immune exposures, relying instead on TCR beta sequences and their occurrence across donors. Roughly 5 DR-DQ haplotypes were handled as single units for association and clustering, since linkage in the cohort was strong. Class I and class II HLA loci were covered by the typing at four-digit resolution. A later analysis re-analyzed previously published TCR beta repertoires from 666 donors and added high-resolution HLA genotyping to study TCR occurrence patterns. Among about 400 genotyped donors of the cohort, an average of about 240,000 unique TCR beta nucleotide sequences was sequenced per donor, of which 15% to 20% were non-productive. High-throughput TCR immunosequencing, statistical association of individual TCRs with disease status, and machine learning were combined to predict cytomegalovirus infection status. Typing coverage differed by locus: A, B, C, DRB1 and DQB1 were typed in roughly 629-630 donors, DQA1 in 522, DPA1 in 600 to 610, and DPB1 in 472. The study was designed to test whether signatures of past pathogen exposure could be identified by cataloging public T cell receptors.

The library came from the immunoSEQ multiplex PCR assay. For the multiplex PCR, a mixture combining 60 forward primers for TCR Vbeta segments and 13 reverse primers for TCR Jbeta segments was used. The CDR3 region of rearranged TCR beta genes was amplified from genomic DNA with a multiplex PCR assay. The amplified TCR beta libraries were sequenced on the Illumina HiSeq System as 87-base-pair reads. The study's own analysis went as follows. A later analysis tallied approximately 87 million unique TCR beta chains across the 666 repertoires, and some 10 million of those chains were shared by two or more donors. Raw reads were error-corrected and collapsed into unique sequences with a nearest-neighbor algorithm that merged closely related sequences to remove PCR and sequencing errors. V, D and J gene segments were assigned by aligning CDR3 sequences to IMGT reference sequences. Each retained sequence needed at least a six-nucleotide match to both a V gene segment and a J gene segment. A rearrangement was called productive if the CDR3 had no stop codons and remained in frame with V and J, and every other rearrangement was called non-productive. CDR3 was defined according to IMGT convention as the region running from the second conserved V-encoded cysteine to the conserved J-encoded phenylalanine. In an earlier analysis of just under 600 of the donors, sequences lacking an unambiguous match to a single V gene segment were excluded. In an earlier analysis of 500 to 750 of the donors, V segments were called functional above 56.7% productive rearrangements and were called segregating when the between-donor standard deviation exceeded 5%. A statistical classification framework was built to diagnose cytomegalovirus status from the catalog of TCR beta chain sequences. V and J gene assignment, in a later analysis, came from comparing TCR nucleotide sequences with IMGT/GENE-DB human TR gene sequences. A later analysis assigned CDR3 sequences and most-parsimonious VDJ recombination scenarios with the TCRdist pipeline. In a later analysis, every TCR beta chain was defined by the combination of its CDR3 amino acid sequence and its V-gene family, and reads without a unique V-gene family were dropped. In a later analysis, approximately 640 highly shared, low-generation-probability nucleotide sequences were removed to address suspected cross-contamination and a sequencing artifact. In a later analysis, a clonal expansion index for each public chain was calculated from normalized within-repertoire ranks of inferred template counts. In a later analysis, generation probabilities were computed using a VDJ recombination model fitted to out-of-frame rearrangements, and the results were checked against IGoR. In a later analysis, TCR-TCR, TCR-HLA and TCR-CMV co-occurrence was scored with hypergeometric tests, and a repertoire-size bias correction was applied to TCR pairs. In a later analysis, false discovery rates were estimated by permuting HLA or CMV assignments 20 times. In a later analysis, co-occurring TCRs were grouped using DBSCAN, and TCRdist sequence similarity was added for clustering within HLA-allele-positive subsets. Co-occurrence clustering excluded repertoires with fewer than 30,000 or more than 120,000 public chains, plus five with anomalous nucleotide sharing. TCRdb holds this immuneACCESS table with in-frame rearrangements only. Some clones are missing; in checked studies, unresolved V genes explain under half, and the rest has no known cause. For V, J and clone size, that table is used; D and trimming come from the DNA. This sample's table carries around 50,000 clones. The top ten hold approximately 16% of the sample.

Overall study outcomes, separate from this receptor: Some IMGT-functional V segments, including TRBV6-2 and TRBV6-3, could not be distinguished by the 87-base-pair reads and were therefore excluded. A cluster of highly shared sequence variants was judged likely to be a technical artifact of the sequencing pipeline. When HLA alleles, especially DR and DQ, strongly co-occurred, TCR associations were difficult to assign to individual alleles. V-gene and J-gene trimming of TCR beta chains was associated with a missense DCLRE1C variant in a later genetic analysis, and the association was replicated in an independent cohort. According to the authors, the approach could potentially be generalized to other disease states and immunological phenotypes. According to a later analysis, TCR association rates differed among HLA loci, with DRB1 alleles showing the most associated TCRs and HLA-C alleles showing the fewest. Several of the top co-occurrence clusters appeared to be linked to parvovirus B19, influenza, CMV and Epstein-Barr virus, according to a later analysis. Cytomegalovirus status was reported to be diagnosed by the classifier with high specificity and sensitivity in both the original and validation cohorts. Most TCR sequences were observed very rarely across donors, whereas some public TCRs were present in many individuals. Linkage disequilibrium might explain the correlated functional status among segregating V segments, but an unknown experimental factor could not be excluded. In this cohort, only TCR beta chains were sequenced, and detectable features were limited by the absence of alpha or paired-chain data. Because counts were too low, seventeen rarely observed V segments, including chromosome 9 orphons, were left out of the earlier analysis of about 500 of the donors. For the cohort, immune exposure information was limited to CMV serostatus. In vitro tests confirmed that a few of the cytomegalovirus-associated TCR beta chains recognize cytomegalovirus antigens. Compared with equally common non-associated chains, HLA-associated TCR beta chains in a later analysis were more clonally expanded and had lower generation probabilities. Because HLA typing was missing for some donors at each locus, association tests included only the typed subset. A later analysis found that most CMV-associated TCR beta chains appeared HLA-restricted, with HLA associations seemingly driven largely by CMV exposure. A later analysis associated 16,951 TCR beta sequences with specific HLA alleles at a false discovery rate of 0.05. Compared with the 666-donor mean, donors in an Asian-associated ancestry cluster had fewer N-insertions in productive TCRs, according to a later genetic analysis. An earlier analysis of around 540 of the donors showed that most TCR beta V segments appeared in productive rearrangements either about 90% or about 30% of the time, which broadly matched IMGT annotations. Presence/absence analyses assumed roughly uniform sequencing depth across donors, an assumption that may not hold. The study listed approximately 150 TCR beta chains as associated with cytomegalovirus. A further reported finding was that TCR beta sequences accurately predicted the HLA-A and HLA-B alleles for most subjects in the first cohort.

The chain couples TRBV6-5 to TRBJ2-7, and 9 junction bases match TRBD2. The sample taken for sequencing was PBMCs. This TCR was sampled from a male donor in good health and CMV-seronegative. The sequenced DNA: TGTGCCAGCAGAAAGCGGGGGGCAGCCTACGAGCAGTACTTC. Its protein is CASRKRGAAYEQYF.